This TCR beta chain derives from a study of T-cell memory formation after mild COVID-19. TCRdb fed the 5' RACE reads into MiXCR, producing one record per CDR3 protein. This sample has approximately 210,000 distinct CDR3 sequences, with around 25% found just once. Germline CDR1 reads KGHSH; CDR2 reads LQKENI. The CDR3 extends over 13 amino acids. With V trimmed by 5 bases and J by 2 bases, 2 bases remained unmatched. This clonotype was seen repeatedly, ten times or more. The chain recombines TRBV18 with TRBJ2-5, with 7 positions matching TRBD1. The receptor was isolated from an adult woman who had mild COVID-19 (a few samples of this study predate the infection). Cell type and time point are not known. Sequencing used PBMCs or a T cell subset sorted from them (not recorded which). The CDR3 loop is CASSLGQQETQYF. DNA for the CDR3: TGTGCCAGCTCATTGGGACAGCAAGAGACCCAGTACTTC.